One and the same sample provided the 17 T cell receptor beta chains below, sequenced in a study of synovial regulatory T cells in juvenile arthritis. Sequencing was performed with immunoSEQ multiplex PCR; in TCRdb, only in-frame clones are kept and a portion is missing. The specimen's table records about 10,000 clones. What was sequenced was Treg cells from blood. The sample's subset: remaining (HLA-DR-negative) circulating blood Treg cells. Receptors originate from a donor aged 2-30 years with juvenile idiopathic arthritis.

The CDR3 loop is CATSRGGRLGETQYF. V usage is TRBV15 and J usage is TRBJ2-5; without DNA, the TCRdb call of TRBD2 cannot be checked. The CDR3 covers 15 residues. The record lacks a DNA sequence. Germline values: CDR1 LNHNV, CDR2 YYDKDF (reference sequence).

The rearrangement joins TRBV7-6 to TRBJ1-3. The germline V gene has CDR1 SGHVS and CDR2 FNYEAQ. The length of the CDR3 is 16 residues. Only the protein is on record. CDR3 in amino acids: CASSLVGRAAGNTIYF.

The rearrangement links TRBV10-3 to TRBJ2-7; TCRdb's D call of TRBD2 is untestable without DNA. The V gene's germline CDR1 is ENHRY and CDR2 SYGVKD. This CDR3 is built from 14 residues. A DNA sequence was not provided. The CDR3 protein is CAISELADSYEQYF.

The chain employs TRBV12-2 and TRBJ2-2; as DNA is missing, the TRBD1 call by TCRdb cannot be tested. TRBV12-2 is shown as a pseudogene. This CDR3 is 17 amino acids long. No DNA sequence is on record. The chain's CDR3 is CASRLEVRTGRSGELFF.

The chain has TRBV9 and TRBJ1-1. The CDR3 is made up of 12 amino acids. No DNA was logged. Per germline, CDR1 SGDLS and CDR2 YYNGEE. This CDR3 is CASSPLLYAAFF.

This chain's CDR3 is CASSLSGGAEAFF. The chain combines TRBV7-3 with TRBJ1-1. Germline V CDR1 and CDR2: SGHTA, FQGTGA. The CDR3 totals 13 residues. No DNA has been recorded.

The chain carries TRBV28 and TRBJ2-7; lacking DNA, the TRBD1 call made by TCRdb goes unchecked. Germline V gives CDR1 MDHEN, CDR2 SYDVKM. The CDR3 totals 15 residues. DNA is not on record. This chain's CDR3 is CASSTRVAASYEQYF.

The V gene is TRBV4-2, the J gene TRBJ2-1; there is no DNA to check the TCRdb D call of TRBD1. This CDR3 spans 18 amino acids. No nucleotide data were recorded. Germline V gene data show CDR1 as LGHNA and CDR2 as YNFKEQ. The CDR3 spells CASSQDRGLATGRLEQFF.

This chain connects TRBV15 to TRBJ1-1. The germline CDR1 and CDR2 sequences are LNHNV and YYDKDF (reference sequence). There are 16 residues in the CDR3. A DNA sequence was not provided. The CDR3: CATSRVRRTLGTEAFF.

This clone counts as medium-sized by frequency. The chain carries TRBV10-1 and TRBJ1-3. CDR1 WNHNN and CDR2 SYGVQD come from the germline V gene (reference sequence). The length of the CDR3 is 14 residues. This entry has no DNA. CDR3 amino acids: CASSPAISGNTIYF.

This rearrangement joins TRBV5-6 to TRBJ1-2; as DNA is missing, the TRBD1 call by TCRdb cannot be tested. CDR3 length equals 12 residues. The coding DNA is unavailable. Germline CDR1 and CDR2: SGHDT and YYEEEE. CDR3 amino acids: CASSLRTVGYTF.

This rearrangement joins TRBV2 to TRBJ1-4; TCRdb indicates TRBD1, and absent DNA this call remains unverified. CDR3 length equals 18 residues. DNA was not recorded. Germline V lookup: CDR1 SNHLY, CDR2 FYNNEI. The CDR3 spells CASSFWGPSYSTNEKLFF.

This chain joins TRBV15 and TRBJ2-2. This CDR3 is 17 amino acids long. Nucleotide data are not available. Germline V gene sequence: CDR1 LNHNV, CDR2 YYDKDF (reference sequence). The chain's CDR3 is CATSREIQASGTGELFF. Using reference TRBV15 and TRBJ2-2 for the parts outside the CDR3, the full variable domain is DAMVIQNPRYQVTQFGKPVTLSCSQTLNHNVMYWYQQKSSQAPKLLFHYYDKDFNNEADTPDNFQSRRPNTSFCFLDIRSPGLGDTAMYLCATSREIQASGTGELFFGEGSRLTVL.

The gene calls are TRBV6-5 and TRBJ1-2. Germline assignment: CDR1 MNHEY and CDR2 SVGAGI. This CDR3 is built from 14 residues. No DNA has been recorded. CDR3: CASSRRTSRYGYTF.

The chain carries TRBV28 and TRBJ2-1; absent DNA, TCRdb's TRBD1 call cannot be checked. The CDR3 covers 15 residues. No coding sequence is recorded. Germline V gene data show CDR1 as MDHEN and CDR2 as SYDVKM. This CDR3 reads CASSDMTLSYNEQFF.

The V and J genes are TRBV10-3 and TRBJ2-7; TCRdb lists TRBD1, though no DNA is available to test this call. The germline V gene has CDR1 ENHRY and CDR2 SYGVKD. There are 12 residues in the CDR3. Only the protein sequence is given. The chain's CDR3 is CATKTGPYEQYF.

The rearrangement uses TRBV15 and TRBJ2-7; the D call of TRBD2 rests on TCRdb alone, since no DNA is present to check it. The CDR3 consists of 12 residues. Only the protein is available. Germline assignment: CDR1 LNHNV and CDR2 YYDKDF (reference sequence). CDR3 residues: CATSGPRGPQYF. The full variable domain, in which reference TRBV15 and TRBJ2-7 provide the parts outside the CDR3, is DAMVIQNPRYQVTQFGKPVTLSCSQTLNHNVMYWYQQKSSQAPKLLFHYYDKDFNNEADTPDNFQSRRPNTSFCFLDIRSPGLGDTAMYLCATSGPRGPQYFGPGTRLTVT.